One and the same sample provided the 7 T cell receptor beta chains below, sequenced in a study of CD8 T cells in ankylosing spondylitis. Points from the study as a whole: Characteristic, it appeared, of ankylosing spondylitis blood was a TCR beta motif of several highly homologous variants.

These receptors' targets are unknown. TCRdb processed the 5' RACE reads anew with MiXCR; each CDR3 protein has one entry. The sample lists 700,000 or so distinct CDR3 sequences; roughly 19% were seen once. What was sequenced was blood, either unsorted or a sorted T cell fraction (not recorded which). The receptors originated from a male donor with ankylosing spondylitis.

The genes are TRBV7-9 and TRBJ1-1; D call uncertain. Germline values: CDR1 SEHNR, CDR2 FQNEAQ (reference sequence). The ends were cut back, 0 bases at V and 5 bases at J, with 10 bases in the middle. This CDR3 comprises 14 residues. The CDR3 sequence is CASSLAAGRTEAFF. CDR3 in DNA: TGTGCCAGCAGCTTAGCGGCGGGGAGAACTGAAGCTTTCTTT.

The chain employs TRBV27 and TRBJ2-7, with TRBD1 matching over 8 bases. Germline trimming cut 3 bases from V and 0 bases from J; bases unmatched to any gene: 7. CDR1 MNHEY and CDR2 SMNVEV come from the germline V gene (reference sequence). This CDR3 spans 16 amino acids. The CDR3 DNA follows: TGTGCCAGCAGTTTGAGTCAGGGGGCCAGCTCCTACGAGCAGTACTTC. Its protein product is CASSLSQGASSYEQYF.

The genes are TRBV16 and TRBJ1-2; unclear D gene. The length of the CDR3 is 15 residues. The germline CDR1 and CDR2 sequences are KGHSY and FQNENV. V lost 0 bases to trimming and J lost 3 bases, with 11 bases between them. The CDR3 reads CASSQSQVGYYGYTF. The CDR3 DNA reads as TGTGCCAGCAGCCAATCCCAGGTGGGGTACTATGGCTACACCTTC.

The CDR3, as DNA: TGTGCCAGCAGCCTCGGGACAGGGGGCAACCTCCGTCTTAACTATGGCTACACCTTC. Amino acids: CASSLGTGGNLRLNYGYTF. The chain is built from TRBV11-1 and TRBJ1-2, with 12 bases fitting TRBD1. Germline V CDR1 and CDR2: SGHAT, FQDESV (reference sequence). Trimming removed 5 bases from V and 1 base from J; junction bases left unmatched: 14. The CDR3 consists of 19 residues.

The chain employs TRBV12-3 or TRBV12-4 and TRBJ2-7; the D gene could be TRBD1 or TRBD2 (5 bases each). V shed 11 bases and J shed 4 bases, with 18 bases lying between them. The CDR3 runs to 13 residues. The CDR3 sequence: CASTRGPVYEQYF. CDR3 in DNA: TGTGCCTCAACCCGGGGCCCTGTATACGAGCAGTACTTC.

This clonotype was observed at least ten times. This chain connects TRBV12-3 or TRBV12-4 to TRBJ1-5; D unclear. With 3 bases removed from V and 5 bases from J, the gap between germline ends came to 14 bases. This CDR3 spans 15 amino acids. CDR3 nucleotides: TGTGCCAGCAGTTTTGACACCTCTCGCTATCAGCCCCAGCATTTT. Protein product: CASSFDTSRYQPQHF.

CDR3 sequence (DNA): TGTGCCAGCAGTTCATTCACAGGGGAGCGCCAGCATTTT. This encodes CASSSFTGERQHF. The genes are TRBV6-5 and TRBJ1-5; 7 bases match TRBD1. J lost 12 bases, V lost 4 bases, and 9 bases had no gene match. CDR1 and CDR2 from the germline V gene are MNHEY and SVGAGI. CDR3 size: 13 residues.